This passage covers 16 T cell receptor beta chains from one sample sequenced in a study of cytomegalovirus exposure and HLA in healthy donors. In the PCR, 60 Vbeta and 13 Jbeta primers were used. Only in-frame clones appear in the TCRdb table, and some are missing; sequencing was by immunoSEQ multiplex PCR. Here the sample spans 95,000 or so clones, 81% being singletons. The sample consisted of PBMCs. All receptors derive from a woman between 65 and 79 years old in good health and CMV-seropositive.

The rearrangement links TRBV5-5 to TRBJ2-1, with D tentatively TRBD2 (6 bases). The germline gives CDR1 SGHKS, CDR2 YYEKEE (reference sequence). The CDR3 is 15 residues long. Deletions cut 4 bases from V and 2 bases from J, with 13 bases between. The CDR3 here is CASSEHAGTYNEQFF. In nucleotides, the CDR3 is TGTGCCAGCAGCGAGCATGCGGGGACCTACAATGAGCAGTTCTTC.

This rearrangement joins TRBV7-2 to TRBJ2-2; D gene unclear. The germline CDR1 and CDR2 sequences are SGHTA and FQGNSA. This CDR3 comprises 16 residues. V lost 1 base and J 6 bases, leaving 15 bases between the germline ends. CDR3 residues: CASSLVGAVQAGELFF. The CDR3 region has the DNA TGTGCCAGCAGCTTAGTTGGAGCTGTTCAAGCCGGGGAGCTGTTTTTT.

The rearrangement joins TRBV28 to TRBJ1-2; the match to TRBD1 covers 7 bases. The trim removed 10 bases at V and 4 bases at J, leaving 9 bases unmatched. Germline values: CDR1 MDHEN, CDR2 SYDVKM. This CDR3 has 13 amino acids. CDR3 loop: CATIGQVSYGYTF. For the CDR3, the DNA is TGTGCCACCATTGGACAGGTCAGCTATGGCTACACCTTC.

V gene TRBV27 combines with J gene TRBJ2-5, with D unresolved. Trimming pared 1 base from V and 4 bases from J, leaving 10 bases between. CDR1 is MNHEY, CDR2 SMNVEV, per germline (reference sequence). The CDR3 is 14 residues long. This CDR3 is CASSLYGSGETQYF. In DNA form, the CDR3 reads TGTGCCAGCAGTTTATATGGATCGGGAGAGACCCAGTACTTC.

The genes are TRBV4-1 and TRBJ2-1; TRBD2 matches at 10 bases. CDR1 MGHRA and CDR2 YSYEKL come from the germline V gene. The CDR3 spans 17 residues. V lost 2 bases to trimming and J lost 7 bases; unmatched junction nucleotides: 11. CDR3 bases: TGCGCCAGCAGCCAACTTAAGAGCGGGAGGGCCCGGAATGAGCAGTTCTTC. Protein product: CASSQLKSGRARNEQFF.

The chain links TRBV14 to TRBJ1-4, with D possibly matching TRBD1 (6 bases). Germline CDR1 SGHDN, CDR2 FVKESK. The CDR3 has 15 residues. Trimming removed 0 bases from V and 8 bases from J, with 13 bases in between. The CDR3 here is CASSQEVGGGEKLFF. The CDR3 DNA reads TGTGCCAGCAGCCAAGAAGTGGGTGGGGGCGAAAAACTGTTTTTT.

In this sample, this clone turned up a few times. The V call is TRBV5-5, the J call TRBJ2-1; D perhaps matches TRBD2 (6 bases). CDR3 size: 15 residues. V lost 4 bases and J 8 bases, leaving 19 bases between the germline ends. Germline lookup yields CDR1 SGHKS and CDR2 YYEKEE (reference sequence). CDR3 DNA: TGTGCCAGCAGCCTAGTCCGAGGGACTGGCGATGAGCAGTTCTTC. This sequence encodes CASSLVRGTGDEQFF.

The chain uses TRBV6-5 and TRBJ1-1, with D possibly TRBD1 on 6 matching bases. Trimming pared 8 bases from V and 5 bases from J, leaving 9 bases between. CDR1 and CDR2 (germline): MNHEY, SVGAGI. CDR3 length: 11 residues. In nucleotides, the CDR3 is TGTGCCAGCGGAAGGGGGACTGAAGCTTTCTTT. It codes for CASGRGTEAFF.

The genes are TRBV2 and TRBJ2-7, with 10 bases aligning to TRBD1. This CDR3 spans 14 amino acids. Germline V gene sequence: CDR1 SNHLY, CDR2 FYNNEI. V shed 5 bases, J shed 2 bases, and the junction held 3 bases outside the gene matches. DNA for the CDR3: TGTGCCAGCAGTTCCGGACAGGGGGCCTACGAGCAGTACTTC. As protein: CASSSGQGAYEQYF.

The chain combines TRBV5-1 with TRBJ2-3, with TRBD2 identical over 11 bases. The CDR3 is made up of 15 amino acids. From germline, CDR1 is SGHRS and CDR2 YFSETQ. V was pared by 5 bases and J by 0 bases, with 2 bases of the junction left unmatched. As DNA, the CDR3 is TGCGCCAGCAGGGTAGCGGGAGGGAGCACAGATACGCAGTATTTT. This encodes CASRVAGGSTDTQYF.

This clone has just one count. This chain links TRBV19 with TRBJ1-5; a weak D match, TRBD1 (5 bases). V lost 6 bases, J lost 0 bases, and 12 bases lay in between. The germline CDR1 and CDR2 sequences are LNHDA and SQIVND (reference sequence). CDR3 length equals 15 residues. The CDR3 region has the DNA TGTGCCAGTAGCCGTGACAGTGATAGCAATCAGCCCCAGCATTTT. Translated, it gives CASSRDSDSNQPQHF.

The CDR3 region is CASSPGGQSDEQFF. CDR3 nucleotides: TGTGCCAGCAGCCCGGGAGGACAAAGTGATGAGCAGTTCTTC. The chain carries TRBV7-9 and TRBJ2-1, with 7 bases fitting TRBD2. The germline V gene has CDR1 SEHNR and CDR2 FQNEAQ (reference sequence). This CDR3 has 14 residues. The V segment lost 5 bases and the J segment 8 bases; nucleotides outside the gene matches: 9.

The chain employs TRBV7-2 and TRBJ2-1, with 8 bases that match TRBD1. V dropped 5 bases and J dropped 4; count of bases not matched to a gene: 7. The germline V gene has CDR1 SGHTA and CDR2 FQGNSA. This CDR3 spans 15 amino acids. CDR3 protein: CASSHDRGVYNEQFF. The DNA for the CDR3 is TGTGCCAGCAGCCATGACAGGGGAGTATACAATGAGCAGTTCTTC.

This chain connects TRBV5-5 to TRBJ1-2, with a tentative D call TRBD1 (6 bases). Germline lookup yields CDR1 SGHKS and CDR2 YYEKEE (reference sequence). Between the trimmed V and J ends, which lost 0 bases and 8 bases, there was a span of 8 bases. The CDR3 consists of 12 residues. DNA of the CDR3: TGTGCCAGCAGCTTGGAGGGGACAGGCTACACCTTC. Protein sequence: CASSLEGTGYTF.

The gene calls are TRBV7-9 and TRBJ1-1; 9 nucleotides agree with TRBD1. Germline CDR1 reads SEHNR; CDR2 reads FQNEAQ (reference sequence). The CDR3 spans 16 residues. The V and J ends lost 5 bases and 0 bases, in that order; junction bases with no gene match: 7. The CDR3 is CASSTGTGSLNTEAFF. The CDR3 region has the DNA TGTGCCAGCAGCACCGGGACAGGGTCTTTGAACACTGAAGCTTTCTTT.

V gene TRBV21-1 combines with J gene TRBJ2-1; the table names TRBD1, a call not compared with the DNA. TRBV21-1 is a pseudogene segment. The CDR3 is made up of 20 amino acids. CDR3 protein: CASSKECGLPRPGSYNEQFF. The CDR3 DNA follows: TGTGCCAGCAGCAAAGAATGTGGGCTACCACGCCCTGGCTCCTACAATGAGCAGTTCTTC.